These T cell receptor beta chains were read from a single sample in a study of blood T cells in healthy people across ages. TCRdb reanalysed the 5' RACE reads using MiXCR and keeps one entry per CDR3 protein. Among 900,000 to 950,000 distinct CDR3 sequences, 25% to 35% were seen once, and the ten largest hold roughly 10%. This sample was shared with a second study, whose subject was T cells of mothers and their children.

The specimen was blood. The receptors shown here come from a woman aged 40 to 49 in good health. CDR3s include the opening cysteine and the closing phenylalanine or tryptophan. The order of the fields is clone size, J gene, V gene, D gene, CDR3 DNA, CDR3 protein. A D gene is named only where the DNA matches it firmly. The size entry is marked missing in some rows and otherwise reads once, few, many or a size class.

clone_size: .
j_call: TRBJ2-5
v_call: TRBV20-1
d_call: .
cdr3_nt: TGCAGGGCTAGAGATCTTTCTCGAGAAGAGTACTTC
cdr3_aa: CRARDLSREEYF

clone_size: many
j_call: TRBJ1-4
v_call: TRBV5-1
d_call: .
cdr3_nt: TGCGCCAGCAGTGGAGGGGGGAGAACTAATGAAAAACTGTTTTTT
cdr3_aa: CASSGGGRTNEKLFF

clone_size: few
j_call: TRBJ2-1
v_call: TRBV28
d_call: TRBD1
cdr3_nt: TGTGCCAGCAGTTTGTCTGGACAGGGGGCAGGGAATGAGCAGTTCTTC
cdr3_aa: CASSLSGQGAGNEQFF

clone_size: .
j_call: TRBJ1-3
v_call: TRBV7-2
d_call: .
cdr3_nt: TGTGCCAGCAGGCCCACGGGGGCTGGAAACACCATATATTTT
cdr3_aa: CASRPTGAGNTIYF

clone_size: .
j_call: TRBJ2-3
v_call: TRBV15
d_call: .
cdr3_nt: TGTGCCACCAGCAGAGATCAGAGAGTGGGTACGCAGTATTTT
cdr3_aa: CATSRDQRVGTQYF

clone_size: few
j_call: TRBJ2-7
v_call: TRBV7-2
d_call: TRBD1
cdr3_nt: TGTGCCAGCAGCGGACAGGAGACCTACGAGCAGTACTTC
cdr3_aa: CASSGQETYEQYF

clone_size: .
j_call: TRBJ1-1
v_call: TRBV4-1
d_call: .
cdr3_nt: TGCGCCAGCGGCCAAGAGTTGGGAGGTGGGGCTTTCTTT
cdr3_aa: CASGQELGGGAFF

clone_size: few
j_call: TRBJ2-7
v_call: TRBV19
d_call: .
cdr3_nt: TGTGCCAGTGGAAGCACTGGGACACCGGACGAGCAGTACTTC
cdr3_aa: CASGSTGTPDEQYF

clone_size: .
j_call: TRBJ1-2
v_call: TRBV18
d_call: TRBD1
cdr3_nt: TGTGCCAGCTCACCACCCGGACAGGACCCCGGTCTCTATGGCTACACCTTC
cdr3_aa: CASSPPGQDPGLYGYTF

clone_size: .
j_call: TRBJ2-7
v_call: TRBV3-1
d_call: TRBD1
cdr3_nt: TGTGCCAGCAGCCGGACAGGGGTCCCCTCCGAGCAGTACTTC
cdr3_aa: CASSRTGVPSEQYF

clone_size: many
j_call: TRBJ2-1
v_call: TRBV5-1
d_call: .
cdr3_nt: TGTGCCAGCAGCCTGGAGGATGAGCAGTTCTTC
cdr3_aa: CASSLEDEQFF

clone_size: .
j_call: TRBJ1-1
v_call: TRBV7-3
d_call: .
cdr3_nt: TGTGCCAGCAGCTCCACACCGAACACTGAAGCTTTCTTT
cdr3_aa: CASSSTPNTEAFF

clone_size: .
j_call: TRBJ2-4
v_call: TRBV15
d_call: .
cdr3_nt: TGTGCCACCAGCAGAGAGAGAGGACGCGGGCAGTACTTC
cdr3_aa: CATSRERGRGQYF

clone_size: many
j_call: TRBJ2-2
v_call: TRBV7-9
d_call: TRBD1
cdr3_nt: TGTGCCAGCAGCTCCGGGACAGCCGGGGAGCTGTTTTTT
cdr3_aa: CASSSGTAGELFF

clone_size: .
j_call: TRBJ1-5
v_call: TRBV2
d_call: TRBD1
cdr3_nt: TGTGCCAGCAGAGGGGACAGGGCTATCAATCAGCCCCAGCATTTT
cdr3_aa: CASRGDRAINQPQHF

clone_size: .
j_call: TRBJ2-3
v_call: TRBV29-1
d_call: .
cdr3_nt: TGCAGCGTTGAAGATCGAGGGGGCACAGATACGCAGTATTTT
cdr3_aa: CSVEDRGGTDTQYF

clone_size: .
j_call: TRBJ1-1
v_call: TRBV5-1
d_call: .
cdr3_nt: TGCGCCAGCAGCTTGGGTTTCCGTGGGGGCGAGGATTCGGTCGCTTTCTTT
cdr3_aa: CASSLGFRGGEDSVAFF

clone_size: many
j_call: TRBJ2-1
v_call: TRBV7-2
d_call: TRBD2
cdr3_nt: TGTGCCAGCAGCTATTGGACTAGCGGGGGCCCCAATGAGCAGTTCTTC
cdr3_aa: CASSYWTSGGPNEQFF

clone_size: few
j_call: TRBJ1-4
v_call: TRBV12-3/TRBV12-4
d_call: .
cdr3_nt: TGTGCCAGCAGTTATAGGCGCACAGAGAGGGTTAAACTGTTTTTT
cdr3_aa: CASSYRRTERVKLFF

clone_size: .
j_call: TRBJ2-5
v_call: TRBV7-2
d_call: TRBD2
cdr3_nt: TGTGCCAGCAGCTTAGAGGCGGGGGGGCCTTCTGTATTGGAGACCCAGTACTTC
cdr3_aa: CASSLEAGGPSVLETQYF

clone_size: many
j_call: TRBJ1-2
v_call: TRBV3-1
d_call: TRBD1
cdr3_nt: TGTGCCAGCACCAAGACAGGGGGCCTAGACTATGGCTACACCTTC
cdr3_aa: CASTKTGGLDYGYTF

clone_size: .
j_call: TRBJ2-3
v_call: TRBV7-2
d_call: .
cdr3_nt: TGTGTCAGCAGCTTAGGGGGGACCGTCTACGAGCAGTATTTT
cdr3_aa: CVSSLGGTVYEQYF

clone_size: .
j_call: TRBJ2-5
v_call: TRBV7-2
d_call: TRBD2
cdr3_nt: TGTGCCAGCAGCCCCGGCCTACGTCCGGGGGGCCAAGAGACCCAGTACTTC
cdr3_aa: CASSPGLRPGGQETQYF

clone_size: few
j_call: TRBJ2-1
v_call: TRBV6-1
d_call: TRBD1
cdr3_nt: TGTGCCAGCACCCGGGACAGGGTCTACAATGAGCAGTTCTTC
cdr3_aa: CASTRDRVYNEQFF

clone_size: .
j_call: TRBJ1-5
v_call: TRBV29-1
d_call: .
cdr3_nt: TGCAGCGTTGACGGCGAGGGCGATCAGCCCCAGCATTTT
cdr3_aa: CSVDGEGDQPQHF

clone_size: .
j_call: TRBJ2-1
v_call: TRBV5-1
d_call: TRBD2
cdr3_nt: TGCGCCAGCAGCTTGAGCGGGGAACGATACAATGAGCAGTTCTTC
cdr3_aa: CASSLSGERYNEQFF

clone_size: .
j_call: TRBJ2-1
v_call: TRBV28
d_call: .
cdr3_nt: TGTGCCAGCAGTGACCCAGGGACCTACAATGAGCAGTTCTTC
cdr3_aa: CASSDPGTYNEQFF

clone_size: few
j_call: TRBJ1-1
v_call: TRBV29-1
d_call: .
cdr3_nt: TGCAGCGTTAGGGAAGATCGGGGCACTGAAGCTTTCTTT
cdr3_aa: CSVREDRGTEAFF

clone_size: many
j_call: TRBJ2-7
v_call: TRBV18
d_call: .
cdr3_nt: TGTGCCAGCTCACCAGAACAGGGTCCCTACGAGCAGTACTTC
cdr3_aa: CASSPEQGPYEQYF

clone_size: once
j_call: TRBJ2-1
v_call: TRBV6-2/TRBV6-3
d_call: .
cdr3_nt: TGTGCCAGCAGTTACTCTGGCAGGTTATACAATGAGCAGTTCTTC
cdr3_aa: CASSYSGRLYNEQFF

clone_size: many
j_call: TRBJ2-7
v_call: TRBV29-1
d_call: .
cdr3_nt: TGCAGCGTTCGTGACTACGAGCAGTACTTC
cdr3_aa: CSVRDYEQYF

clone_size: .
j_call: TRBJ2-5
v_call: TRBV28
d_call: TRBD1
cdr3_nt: TGTGCCAGCAGTGAACTGGGACAGCCGGTGGCACCGACCCAGGACTTC
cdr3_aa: CASSELGQPVAPTQDF

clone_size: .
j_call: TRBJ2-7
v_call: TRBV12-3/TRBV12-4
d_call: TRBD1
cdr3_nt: TGTGCCAGCAGAGCGGAGGACAGGGGCCACGAGCAGTACTTC
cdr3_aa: CASRAEDRGHEQYF

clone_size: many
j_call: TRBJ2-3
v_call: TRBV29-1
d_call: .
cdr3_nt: TGCAGCGTTGCATGGGGACTCACAGATACGCAGTATTTT
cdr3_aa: CSVAWGLTDTQYF

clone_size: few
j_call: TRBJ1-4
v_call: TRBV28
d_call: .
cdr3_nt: TGTGCCAGCAGTTTCCCAGGGGATGCTGCAACTAATGAAAAACTGTTTTTT
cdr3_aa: CASSFPGDAATNEKLFF

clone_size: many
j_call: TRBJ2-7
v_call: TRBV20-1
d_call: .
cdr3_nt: TGCAGTGCTAGAGATGACCGACGCTACGAGCAGTACTTC
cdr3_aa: CSARDDRRYEQYF

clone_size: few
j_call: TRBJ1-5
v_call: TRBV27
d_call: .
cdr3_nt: TGTGCCAGCAGTTTAGGCAGGGCTCAGCCCCAGCATTTT
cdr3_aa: CASSLGRAQPQHF

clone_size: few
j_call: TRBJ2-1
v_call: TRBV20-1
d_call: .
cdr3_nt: TGCAGTGCTAGAGATAGCGGACGGGACTACAATGAGCAGTTCTTC
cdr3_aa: CSARDSGRDYNEQFF

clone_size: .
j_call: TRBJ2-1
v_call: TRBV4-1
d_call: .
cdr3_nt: TGCGCCAGCAGCTCGAACTACGAGCAGTTCTTC
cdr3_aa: CASSSNYEQFF

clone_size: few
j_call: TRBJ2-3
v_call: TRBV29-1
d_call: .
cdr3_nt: TGCAGCGTTGAGAGGGGGAGCGGAGATACGCAGTATTTT
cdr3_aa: CSVERGSGDTQYF

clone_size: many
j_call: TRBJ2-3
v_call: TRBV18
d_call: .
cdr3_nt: TGTGCCAGCTCACCAATGATCGGCAGCACAGATACGCAGTATTTT
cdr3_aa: CASSPMIGSTDTQYF

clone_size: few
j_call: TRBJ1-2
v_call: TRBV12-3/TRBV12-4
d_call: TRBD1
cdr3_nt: TGTGCCAGCAGTCCGGAGGGGGCACGCGCGGGTGGCTACACCTTC
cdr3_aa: CASSPEGARAGGYTF

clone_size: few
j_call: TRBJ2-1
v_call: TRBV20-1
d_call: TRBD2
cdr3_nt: TGCAGTGCTAGAGAAGGACTAGCGGGGACCTTTTCCTACAATGAGCAGTTCTTC
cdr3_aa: CSAREGLAGTFSYNEQFF

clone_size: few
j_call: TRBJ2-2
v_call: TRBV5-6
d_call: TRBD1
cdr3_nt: TGTGCCAGCAGCTCCGGGACAGAATGGAACACCGGGGAGCTGTTTTTT
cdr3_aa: CASSSGTEWNTGELFF

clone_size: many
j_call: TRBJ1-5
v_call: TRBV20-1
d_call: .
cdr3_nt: TGCAGTGCTAGGGGAAACCTGGGCCAGCCCCAGCATTTT
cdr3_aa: CSARGNLGQPQHF

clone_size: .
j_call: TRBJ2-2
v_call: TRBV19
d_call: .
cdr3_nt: TGTGCCAGTAGCTCGACAGAGAACACCGGGGAGCTGTTTTTT
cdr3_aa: CASSSTENTGELFF

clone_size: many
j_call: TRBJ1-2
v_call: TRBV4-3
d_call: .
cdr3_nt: TGCGCCAGCAGCCAAGATCAGGGGACCAGCTATGGCTACACCTTC
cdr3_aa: CASSQDQGTSYGYTF

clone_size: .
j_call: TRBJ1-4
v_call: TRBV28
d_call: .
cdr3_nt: TGTGCCAGCAGTTTATCCCTGGACAGTGGGGGTGAAAAACTGTTTTTT
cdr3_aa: CASSLSLDSGGEKLFF

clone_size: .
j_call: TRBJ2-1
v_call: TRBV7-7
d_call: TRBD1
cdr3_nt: TGTGCTAGCAGCTCCGGACAGGGACAGAAGCAGTTCTTC
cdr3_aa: CASSSGQGQKQFF

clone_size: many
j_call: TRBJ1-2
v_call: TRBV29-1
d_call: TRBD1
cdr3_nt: TGCAGCGTTGAAGCCTGGGGAGACAGGGGCTATGGCTACACCTTC
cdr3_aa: CSVEAWGDRGYGYTF

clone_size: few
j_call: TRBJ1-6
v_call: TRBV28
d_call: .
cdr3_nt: TGTGCCAGCAGTTTCAGGGTACCCTATAATTCACCCCTCCACTTT
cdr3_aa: CASSFRVPYNSPLHF

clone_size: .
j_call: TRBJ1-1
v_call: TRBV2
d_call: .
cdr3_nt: TGTGCCAGCAGTGCCAGTAGTTTTGAAGCTTTCTTT
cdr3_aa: CASSASSFEAFF

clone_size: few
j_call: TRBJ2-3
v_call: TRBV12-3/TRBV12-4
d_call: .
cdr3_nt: TGTGCCAGCAGCTACACCGGGACAAGAACAGATACGCAGTATTTT
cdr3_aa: CASSYTGTRTDTQYF

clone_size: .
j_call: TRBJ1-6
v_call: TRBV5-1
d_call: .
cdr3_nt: TGCGCCAGCAGCTCGGACCCCGAGGGATATAATTCACCCCTCCACTTT
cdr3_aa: CASSSDPEGYNSPLHF

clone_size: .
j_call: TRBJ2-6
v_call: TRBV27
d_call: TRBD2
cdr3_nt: TGTGCCAGCGTCGCTAGCGGGGGGGCACTCTCTGGGGTCAACGTCCTGACTTTC
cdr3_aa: CASVASGGALSGVNVLTF

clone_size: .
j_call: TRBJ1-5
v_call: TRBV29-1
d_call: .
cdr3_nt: TGCAGCGTTGGGGACGGCGGTCAGCCCCAGCATTTT
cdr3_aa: CSVGDGGQPQHF